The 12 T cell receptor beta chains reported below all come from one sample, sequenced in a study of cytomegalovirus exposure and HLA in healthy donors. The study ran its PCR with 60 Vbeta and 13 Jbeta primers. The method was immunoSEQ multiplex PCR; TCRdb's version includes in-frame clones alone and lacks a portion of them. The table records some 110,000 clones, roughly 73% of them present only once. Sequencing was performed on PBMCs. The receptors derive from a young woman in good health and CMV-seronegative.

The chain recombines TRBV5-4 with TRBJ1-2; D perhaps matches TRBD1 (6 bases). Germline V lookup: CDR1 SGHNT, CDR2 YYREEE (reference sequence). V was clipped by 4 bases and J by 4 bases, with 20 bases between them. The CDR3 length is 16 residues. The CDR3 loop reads CASSLGQGQPPYGYTF. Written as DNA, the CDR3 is TGTGCCAGCAGCCTCGGCCAAGGACAGCCACCCTATGGCTACACCTTC. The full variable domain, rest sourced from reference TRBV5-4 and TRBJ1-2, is ETGVTQSPTHLIKTRGQQVTLRCSSQSGHNTVSWYQQALGQGPQFIFQYYREEENGRGNFPPRFSGLQFPNYSSELNVNALELDDSALYLCASSLGQGQPPYGYTFGSGTRLTVV.

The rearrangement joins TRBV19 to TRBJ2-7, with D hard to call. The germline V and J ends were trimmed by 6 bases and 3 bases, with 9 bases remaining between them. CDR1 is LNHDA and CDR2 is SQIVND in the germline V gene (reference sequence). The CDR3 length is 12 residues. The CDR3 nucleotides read TGTGCCAGTAGCCCGTCAGGCTACGAGCAGTACTTC. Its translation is CASSPSGYEQYF.

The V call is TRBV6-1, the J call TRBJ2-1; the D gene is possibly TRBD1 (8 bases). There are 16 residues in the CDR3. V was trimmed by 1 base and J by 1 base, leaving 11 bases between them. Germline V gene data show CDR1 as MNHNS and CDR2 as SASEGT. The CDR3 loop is CASSEDRGGSYNEQFF. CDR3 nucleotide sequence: TGTGCCAGCAGTGAAGACAGGGGGGGGTCCTACAATGAGCAGTTCTTC.

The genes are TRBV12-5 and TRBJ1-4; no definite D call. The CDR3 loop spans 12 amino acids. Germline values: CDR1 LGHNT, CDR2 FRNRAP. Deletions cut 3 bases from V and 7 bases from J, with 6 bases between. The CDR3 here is CASGFEGEKLFF. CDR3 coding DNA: TGTGCTAGTGGTTTTGAGGGTGAAAAACTGTTTTTT.

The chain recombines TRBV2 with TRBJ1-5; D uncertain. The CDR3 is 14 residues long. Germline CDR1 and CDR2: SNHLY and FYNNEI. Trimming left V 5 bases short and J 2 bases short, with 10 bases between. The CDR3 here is CASSPGSGNQPQHF. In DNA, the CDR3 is TGTGCCAGCAGTCCCGGGTCGGGCAATCAGCCCCAGCATTTT.

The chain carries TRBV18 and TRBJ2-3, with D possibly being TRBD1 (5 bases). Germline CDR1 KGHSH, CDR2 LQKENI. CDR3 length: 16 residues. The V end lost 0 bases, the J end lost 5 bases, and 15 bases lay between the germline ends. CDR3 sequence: CASSPPSRTSKDTQYF. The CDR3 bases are TGTGCCAGCTCACCACCCTCCAGGACATCAAAAGATACGCAGTATTTT. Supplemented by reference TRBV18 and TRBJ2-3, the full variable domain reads NAGVMQNPRHLVRRRGQEARLRCSPMKGHSHVYWYRQLPEEGLKFMVYLQKENIIDESGMPKERFSAEFPKEGPSILRIQQVVRGDSAAYFCASSPPSRTSKDTQYFGPGTRLTVL.

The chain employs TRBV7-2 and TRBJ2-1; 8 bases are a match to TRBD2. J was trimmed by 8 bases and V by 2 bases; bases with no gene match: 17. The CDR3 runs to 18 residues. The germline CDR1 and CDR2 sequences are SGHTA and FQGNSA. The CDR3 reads CASSLIAPGLGVRDEQFF. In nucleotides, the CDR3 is TGTGCCAGCAGCTTAATTGCTCCGGGACTAGGGGTTAGGGATGAGCAGTTCTTC.

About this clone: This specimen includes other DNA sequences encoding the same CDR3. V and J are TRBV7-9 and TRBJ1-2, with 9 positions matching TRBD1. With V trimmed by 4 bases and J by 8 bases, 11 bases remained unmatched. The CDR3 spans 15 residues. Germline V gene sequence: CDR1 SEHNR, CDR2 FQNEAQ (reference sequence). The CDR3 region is CASSSRLTGGAGYTF. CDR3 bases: TGTGCCAGCAGCTCAAGATTAACAGGGGGCGCCGGCTACACCTTC. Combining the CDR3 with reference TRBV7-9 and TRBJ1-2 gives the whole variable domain DTGVSQNPRHKITKRGQNVTFRCDPISEHNRLYWYRQTLGQGPEFLTYFQNEAQLEKSRLLSDRFSAERPKGSFSTLEIQRTEQGDSAMYLCASSSRLTGGAGYTFGSGTRLTVV.

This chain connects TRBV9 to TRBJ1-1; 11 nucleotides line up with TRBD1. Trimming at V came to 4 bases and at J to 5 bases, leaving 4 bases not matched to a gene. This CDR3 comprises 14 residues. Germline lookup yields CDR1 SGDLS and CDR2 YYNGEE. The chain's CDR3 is CASSPGTGGTEAFF. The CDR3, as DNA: TGTGCCAGCAGCCCAGGGACAGGGGGTACTGAAGCTTTCTTT.

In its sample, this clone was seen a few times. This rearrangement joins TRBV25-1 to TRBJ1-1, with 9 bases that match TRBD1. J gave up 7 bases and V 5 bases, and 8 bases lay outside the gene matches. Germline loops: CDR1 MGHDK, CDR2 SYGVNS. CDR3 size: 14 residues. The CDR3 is CASSPATGQGEAFF. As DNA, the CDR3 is TGTGCCAGCAGTCCCGCTACGGGACAGGGTGAAGCTTTCTTT. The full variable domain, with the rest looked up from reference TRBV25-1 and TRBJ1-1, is EADIYQTPRYLVIGTGKKITLECSQTMGHDKMYWYQQDPGMELHLIHYSYGVNSTEKGDLSSESTVSRIRTEHFPLTLESARPSHTSQYLCASSPATGQGEAFFGQGTRLTVV.

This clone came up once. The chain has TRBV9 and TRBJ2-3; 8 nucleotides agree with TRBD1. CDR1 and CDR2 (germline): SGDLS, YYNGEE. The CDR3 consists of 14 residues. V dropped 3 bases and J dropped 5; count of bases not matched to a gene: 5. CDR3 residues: CASSARTGLDTQYF. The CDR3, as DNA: TGTGCCAGCAGCGCCAGGACAGGGTTAGATACGCAGTATTTT.

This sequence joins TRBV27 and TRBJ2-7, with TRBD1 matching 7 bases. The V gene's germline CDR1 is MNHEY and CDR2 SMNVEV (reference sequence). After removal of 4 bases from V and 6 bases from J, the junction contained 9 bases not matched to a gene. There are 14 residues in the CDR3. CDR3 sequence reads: CASSSDRVKAEQYF. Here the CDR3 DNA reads TGTGCCAGCAGTTCCGACAGGGTAAAGGCCGAGCAGTACTTC.